Below are 15 T cell receptor beta chains sequenced from a single sample in a study of regulatory T cells in long-lasting Graves disease. Libraries of TCR beta came from iRepertoire HTBI primers plus Arm-PCR of CDR3 regions. One entry per CDR3 protein, called by TCRdb with MiXCR from the multiplex PCR reads. Of a few hundred thousand distinct CDR3 sequences listed, 20% to 25% were seen once; the top ten hold 14%. The time point is: newly diagnosed GD, antithyroid drugs for less than 3 months. PBMC-derived RNA was used for the TCR library. Specimen: peripheral blood mononuclear cells (PBMCs), collected at new diagnosis, from a patient treated with antithyroid drugs. The source is a female donor with Graves disease.

This clonotype was seen at least ten times. The chain carries TRBV12-3 or TRBV12-4 and TRBJ2-5, with 7 nucleotides matching TRBD1. Trimming took 8 bases from V and 5 from J; bases not matched to a gene: 8. CDR3 length: 13 amino acids. CDR3: CASGPTGTETQYF. As DNA, the CDR3 is TGTGCCAGCGGCCCGACAGGGACCGAGACCCAGTACTTC.

Of note for this clonotype: This may be a read error, as it is one base from a much larger clone. The DNA for the CDR3 is TGTGCCAGCAGTTACTCGATGGTTAGCGGAGGGAGCACAGATACGCAGTATTTT. As protein: CASSYSMVSGGSTDTQYF. V and J are TRBV6-2 or TRBV6-3 and TRBJ2-3, with D possibly being TRBD2 (6 bases). The CDR3 runs 18 residues. In germline, CDR1 is MNHEY, CDR2 SVGEGT. Trimming shortened V by 0 bases and J by 0 bases, and 16 bases separated the two germline ends.

This clonotype was seen many times. V usage is TRBV20-1 and J usage is TRBJ2-7; TRBD2 aligns across 12 bases. The length of the CDR3 is 15 residues. After removal of 3 bases from V and 5 bases from J, the junction contained 8 bases not matched to a gene. Per germline, CDR1 DFQATT and CDR2 SNEGSKA (reference sequence). CDR3 in amino acids: CSASRLAGGIDEQYF. The CDR3 bases are TGCAGTGCTAGTCGGCTAGCGGGAGGGATAGACGAGCAGTACTTC.

This clonotype was seen repeatedly, ten times or more. V and J are TRBV6-2 or TRBV6-3 and TRBJ2-7; 7 nucleotides line up with TRBD1. V gave up 7 bases and J gave up 2 bases; unmatched junction bases: 8. CDR1 MNHEY and CDR2 SVGEGT come from the germline V gene. The CDR3 covers 14 residues. CDR3 sequence: CASNPTGNAYEQYF. For the CDR3, the DNA is TGTGCCAGCAACCCGACAGGGAATGCCTACGAGCAGTACTTC.

J is TRBJ2-5 and V is TRBV4-1; no clear D gene. V shed 4 bases and J shed 4 bases, with 13 bases lying between them. Germline V gene data show CDR1 as MGHRA and CDR2 as YSYEKL. This CDR3 contains 14 residues. CDR3: CASSPDGVLETQYF. CDR3 DNA: TGCGCCAGCAGCCCCGACGGTGTTTTAGAGACCCAGTACTTC.

This clonotype was picked up many times. The chain uses TRBV10-3 and TRBJ2-2; D perhaps matches TRBD2 (5 bases). This CDR3 has 16 amino acids. Trimming stripped 8 bases from V and 3 bases from J, with 19 bases between. CDR1 and CDR2 from the germline V gene are ENHRY and SYGVKD. The CDR3 DNA is TGTGCCATCGGATCGACTACCACCACCGACACCGGGGAGCTGTTTTTT. Its translation is CAIGSTTTTDTGELFF.

The chain carries TRBV27 and TRBJ1-1; D unclear. The CDR3 consists of 14 residues. Per the germline V gene, CDR1 is MNHEY and CDR2 is SMNVEV (reference sequence). The germline V and J ends were trimmed by 5 bases and 5 bases, with 15 bases remaining between them. The CDR3 loop reads CASSRTLSETEAFF. The CDR3 DNA reads TGTGCCAGCAGTCGAACCTTATCGGAAACTGAAGCTTTCTTT.

Note on this clonotype: A far bigger clonotype differs at one base, so this is likely a read error. This chain links TRBV7-8 with TRBJ2-3, with D possibly being TRBD1 (5 bases). The DNA end is a closer match to TRBJ2-1, so the J assignment may be wrong. The CDR3 totals 17 residues. Germline V gene data show CDR1 as SGHVS and CDR2 as FQNEAQ. The CDR3 bases are TGTGCCAGCAGCCTCCAGCCTCTGGGGCCCCCAACAATAGAGCAGTTCTTC. It is translated as CASSLQPLGPPTIEQFF.

The chain uses TRBV6-1 and TRBJ2-7; TRBD1 matches 8 bases. The CDR3 has 16 amino acids. Germline CDR1 is MNHNS and CDR2 is SASEGT. V lost 6 bases to trimming and J lost 5 bases; unmatched junction nucleotides: 15. The chain's CDR3 is CASRQGGGGRRNEQYF. The CDR3 DNA reads as TGTGCCAGCAGACAGGGGGGTGGGGGTAGGAGGAACGAGCAGTACTTC.

This clonotype was observed at least ten times. The V gene is TRBV5-1, the J gene TRBJ2-5; D is possibly TRBD1 (6 bases). This CDR3 has 14 residues. The germline V gene has CDR1 SGHRS and CDR2 YFSETQ. V dropped 1 base and J dropped 5 bases, with 12 bases sitting between them. The CDR3 loop is CASSLNRVAETQYF. The CDR3 DNA sequence: TGCGCCAGCAGCTTGAACAGGGTAGCCGAGACCCAGTACTTC.

This clonotype was counted many times. The chain carries TRBV5-6 and TRBJ1-2; D gene uncertain. CDR1 is SGHDT, CDR2 YYEEEE, per germline. The CDR3 spans 15 residues. V was trimmed by 0 bases and J by 1 base, leaving 10 bases between them. CDR3: CASSLEPNLNYGYTF. CDR3 coding DNA: TGTGCCAGCAGCTTGGAGCCAAACCTTAACTATGGCTACACCTTC. The whole variable domain, filled in from reference TRBV5-6 and TRBJ1-2, reads DAGVTQSPTHLIKTRGQQVTLRCSPKSGHDTVSWYQQALGQGPQFIFQYYEEEERQRGNFPDRFSGHQFPNYSSELNVNALLLGDSALYLCASSLEPNLNYGYTFGSGTRLTVV.

This clonotype has at least ten counts. The chain employs TRBV13 and TRBJ2-2; D is unclear. V was clipped by 7 bases and J by 3 bases, with 3 bases between them. The CDR3 is made up of 11 amino acids. Looked up from germline, CDR1 is PRHDT and CDR2 is FYEKMQ (reference sequence). The CDR3 region has the DNA TGTGCCAGCACTTACACCGGGGAGCTGTTTTTT. This gives the protein CASTYTGELFF.

At least ten counts were recorded for this clonotype. The genes are TRBV30 and TRBJ2-7; D could derive from TRBD1 or TRBD2 (5 bases each). Per the germline V gene, CDR1 is GTSNPN and CDR2 is SVGIG (reference sequence). The CDR3 length is 18 residues. The germline V and J ends were trimmed by 0 bases and 3 bases, with 24 bases remaining between them. Written as DNA, the CDR3 is TGTGCCTGGAGTGTTTTCGGAAGAACGGGACGGAGGTTCTACGAGCAGTACTTC. It yields the protein CAWSVFGRTGRRFYEQYF.

This clonotype came up a few times. This likely comes from a read error, as the CDR3 has no conserved phenylalanine or tryptophan at its end. This chain links TRBV11-2 with TRBJ2-3; D may be TRBD2 (5 bases). CDR3 size: 14 residues. Germline V gene sequence: CDR1 SGHAT, CDR2 FQNNGV. Trimming cost V 1 base and J 2 bases, with 7 bases left between them. This chain's CDR3 is CASSLVDFTDTQYS. CDR3 DNA sequence: TGTGCCAGCAGCTTAGTGGACTTCACAGATACGCAGTATTCT.

This clonotype was observed a handful of times. The genes are TRBV12-3 or TRBV12-4 and TRBJ1-4; D is uncertain. The CDR3 has 12 residues. The V and J ends lost 4 bases and 13 bases respectively, with 13 bases between them. The CDR3 region is CASSSSPGVLFF. The CDR3 DNA is TGTGCCAGCAGTTCTTCTCCCGGCGTACTGTTTTTT.